The clone carrying this TCR beta chain was counted at least ten times. Its antigen is undetermined. A roughly 9.3 ml volume of fresh peripheral blood provided the PBMCs. This record comes from a study of T cells in Graves' hyperthyroidism and ophthalmopathy. The wider study: Any treatment followed the collection of peripheral blood at initial diagnosis.

The TCR beta CDR3 regions underwent amplification using RNA transcripts as the source. The TCR CDR3 first-round RT-PCR relied on the HTBI primer set. TCRdb re-derived calls from the multiplex PCR reads in MiXCR, one entry per CDR3 protein. There are some 550,000 distinct CDR3 sequences in the sample; about 20% occur only once, and about 25% lies in the top ten. The J segment lost 6 bases and the V segment lost 0 bases, leaving 8 bases of the junction unmatched. The CDR3 spans 16 residues. Germline V CDR1 and CDR2: SGHTA, FQGNSA. Study observations and caveats: Most clonotypes expanded in the thyroid (above 0.001) were also present in blood.

The sample was blood. This clonotype was obtained from a young man with Graves' hyperthyroidism. The chain recombines TRBV7-2 with TRBJ2-7, with 10 bases matching TRBD2. The CDR3 protein is CASSLAGLAGGSEQYF. In nucleotides, the CDR3 is TGTGCCAGCAGCTTAGCGGGTTTAGCGGGGGGCTCCGAGCAGTACTTC.